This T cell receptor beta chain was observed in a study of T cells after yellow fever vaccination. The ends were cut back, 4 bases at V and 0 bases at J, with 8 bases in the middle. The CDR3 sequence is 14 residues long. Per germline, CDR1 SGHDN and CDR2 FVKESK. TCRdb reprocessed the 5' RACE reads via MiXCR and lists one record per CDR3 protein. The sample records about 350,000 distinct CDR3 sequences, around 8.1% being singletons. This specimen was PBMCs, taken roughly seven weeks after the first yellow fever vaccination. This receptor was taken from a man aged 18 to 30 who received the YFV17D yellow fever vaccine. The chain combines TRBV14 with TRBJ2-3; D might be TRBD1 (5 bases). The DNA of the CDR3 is TGTGCCAGCAGCCCCGCAGGGAGCACAGATACGCAGTATTTT. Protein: CASSPAGSTDTQYF.